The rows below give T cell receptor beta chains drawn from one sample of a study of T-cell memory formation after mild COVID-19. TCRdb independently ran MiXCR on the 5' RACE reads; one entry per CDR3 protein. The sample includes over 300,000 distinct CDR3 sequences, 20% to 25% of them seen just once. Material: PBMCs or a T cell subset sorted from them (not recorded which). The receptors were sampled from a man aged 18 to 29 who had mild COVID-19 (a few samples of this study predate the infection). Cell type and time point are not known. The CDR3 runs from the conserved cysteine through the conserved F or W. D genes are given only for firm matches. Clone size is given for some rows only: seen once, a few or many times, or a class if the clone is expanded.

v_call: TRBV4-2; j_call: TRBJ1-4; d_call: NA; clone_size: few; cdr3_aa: CASSPGGGDFNEKLFF; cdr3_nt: TGTGCCAGCAGCCCCGGGGGAGGCGATTTTAATGAAAAACTGTTTTTT
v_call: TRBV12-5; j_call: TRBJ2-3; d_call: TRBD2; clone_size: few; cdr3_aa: CASGSPPGLAGGTDTQYF; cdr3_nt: TGTGCTAGTGGTTCCCCCCCCGGACTAGCGGGAGGGACAGATACGCAGTATTTT
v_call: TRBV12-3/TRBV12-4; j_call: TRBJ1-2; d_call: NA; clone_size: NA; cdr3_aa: CASSRDSGYTF; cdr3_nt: TGTGCCAGCAGCCGGGACTCTGGCTACACCTTC
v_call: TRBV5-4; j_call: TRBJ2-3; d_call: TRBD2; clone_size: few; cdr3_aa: CASSQGGLAGGSADTQYF; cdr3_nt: TGTGCCAGCAGCCAGGGCGGACTAGCGGGGGGTAGTGCAGATACGCAGTATTTT
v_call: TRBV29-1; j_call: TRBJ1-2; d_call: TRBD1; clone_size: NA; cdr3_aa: CSVTSGQGIYGYTF; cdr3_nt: TGCAGCGTTACATCGGGACAGGGTATCTATGGCTACACCTTC
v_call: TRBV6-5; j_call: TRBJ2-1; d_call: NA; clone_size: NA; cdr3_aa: CASSYSTASYNEQFF; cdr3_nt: TGTGCCAGCAGTTACTCGACAGCGTCCTACAATGAGCAGTTCTTC
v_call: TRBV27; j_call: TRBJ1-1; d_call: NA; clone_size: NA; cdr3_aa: CASSPRTAKGAFF; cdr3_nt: TGTGCCAGCAGTCCGCGGACCGCAAAGGGAGCTTTCTTT
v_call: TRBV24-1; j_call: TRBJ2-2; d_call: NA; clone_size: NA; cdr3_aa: CATSDGKSGELFF; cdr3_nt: TGTGCCACCAGTGACGGCAAGTCCGGGGAGCTGTTTTTT
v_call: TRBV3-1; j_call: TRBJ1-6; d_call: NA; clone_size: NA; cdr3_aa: CASSPGPGSPLHF; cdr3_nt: TGTGCCAGCAGCCCAGGACCTGGTTCACCCCTCCACTTT
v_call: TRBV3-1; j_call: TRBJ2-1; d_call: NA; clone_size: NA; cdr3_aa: CASSVLYNEQFF; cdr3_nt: TGTGCCAGCAGTGTACTTTACAATGAGCAGTTCTTC
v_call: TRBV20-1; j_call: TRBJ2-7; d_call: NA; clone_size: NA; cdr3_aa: CSASNSNYEQYF; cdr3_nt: TGCAGTGCTAGTAACAGCAACTACGAGCAGTACTTC
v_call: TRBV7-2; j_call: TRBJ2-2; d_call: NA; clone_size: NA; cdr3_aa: CASSLGPPPPKYTGELFF; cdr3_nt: TGTGCCAGCAGCTTAGGACCCCCCCCGCCCAAGTACACCGGGGAGCTGTTTTTT
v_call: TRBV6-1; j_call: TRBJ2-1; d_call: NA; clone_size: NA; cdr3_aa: CASSEAMRSQFF; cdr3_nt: TGTGCCAGCAGTGAAGCGATGCGCAGTCAGTTCTTC
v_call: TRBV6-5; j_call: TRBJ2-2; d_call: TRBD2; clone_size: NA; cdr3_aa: CASSYSAGGATGELFF; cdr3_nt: TGTGCCAGCAGTTACTCGGCCGGGGGGGCCACCGGGGAGCTGTTTTTT
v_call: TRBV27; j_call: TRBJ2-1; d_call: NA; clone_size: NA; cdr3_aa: CASSSDRLTYNEQFF; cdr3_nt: TGTGCCAGCAGTTCAGACAGGCTCACCTACAATGAGCAGTTCTTC
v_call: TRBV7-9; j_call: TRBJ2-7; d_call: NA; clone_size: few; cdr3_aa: CASSRRGAYPYEQYF; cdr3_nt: TGTGCCAGCAGCCGCCGCGGAGCCTATCCCTACGAGCAGTACTTC
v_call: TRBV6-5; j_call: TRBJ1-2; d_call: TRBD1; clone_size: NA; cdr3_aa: CASTHGDRHPGGRGYTF; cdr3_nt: TGTGCCAGCACCCACGGGGACAGACACCCCGGGGGTAGGGGCTACACCTTC
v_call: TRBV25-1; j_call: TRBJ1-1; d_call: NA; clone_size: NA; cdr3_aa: CASSGGSGAEAFF; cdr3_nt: TGTGCCAGCAGTGGTGGGTCGGGGGCTGAGGCTTTCTTT
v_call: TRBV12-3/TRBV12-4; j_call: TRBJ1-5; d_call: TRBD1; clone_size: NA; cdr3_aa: CASSSRDRGNQPQHF; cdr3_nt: TGTGCCAGCAGTTCTCGGGACAGGGGAAATCAGCCCCAGCATTTT
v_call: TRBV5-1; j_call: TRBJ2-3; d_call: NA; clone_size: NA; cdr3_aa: CASSSGTTGILDTQYF; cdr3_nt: TGCGCCAGCAGCAGCGGGACCACAGGGATATTAGATACGCAGTATTTT
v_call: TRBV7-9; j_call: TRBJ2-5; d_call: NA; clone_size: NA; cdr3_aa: CASSLFGGLETQYF; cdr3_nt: TGTGCCAGCAGCTTGTTCGGAGGGTTGGAGACCCAGTACTTC
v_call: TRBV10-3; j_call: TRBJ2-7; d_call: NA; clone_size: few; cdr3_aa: CAISVTGTSSYEQYF; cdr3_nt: TGTGCCATCAGTGTTACAGGGACGTCCTCCTACGAGCAGTACTTC
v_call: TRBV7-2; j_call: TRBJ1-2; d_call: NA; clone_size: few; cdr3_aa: CASSLSGTGGYGYTF; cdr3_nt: TGTGCCAGCAGCTTATCCGGGACCGGGGGGTATGGCTACACCTTC
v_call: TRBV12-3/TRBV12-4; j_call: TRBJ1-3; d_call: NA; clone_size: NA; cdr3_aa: CASSSRRGGNTIYF; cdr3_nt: TGTGCCAGCAGTTCGCGCAGGGGAGGAAACACCATATATTTT
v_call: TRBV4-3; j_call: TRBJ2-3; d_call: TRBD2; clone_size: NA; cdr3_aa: CASSQDYRGVLTDTQYF; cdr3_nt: TGCGCCAGCAGCCAAGATTATCGGGGGGTACTCACAGATACGCAGTATTTT
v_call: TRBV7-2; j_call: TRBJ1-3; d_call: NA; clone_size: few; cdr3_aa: CASTGGGNTIYF; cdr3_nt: TGTGCCAGCACTGGGGGGGGGAACACCATATATTTT
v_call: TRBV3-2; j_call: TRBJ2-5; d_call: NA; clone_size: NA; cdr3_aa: CASEYRDRETQYF; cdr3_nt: TGTGCCAGCGAGTACAGGGATCGTGAGACCCAGTACTTC
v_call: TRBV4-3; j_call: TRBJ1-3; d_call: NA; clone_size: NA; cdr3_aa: CASSQGVHFSGNTIYF; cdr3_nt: TGCGCCAGCAGCCAAGGGGTCCATTTCTCTGGAAACACCATATATTTT
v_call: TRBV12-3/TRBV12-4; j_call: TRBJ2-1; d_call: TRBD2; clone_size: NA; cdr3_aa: CASRSWGRGLAGNNEQFF; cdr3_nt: TGTGCCAGCAGATCCTGGGGCCGGGGACTAGCGGGGAACAATGAGCAGTTCTTC
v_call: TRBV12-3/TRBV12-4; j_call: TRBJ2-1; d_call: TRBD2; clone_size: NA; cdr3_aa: CASSLLAGIGEQFF; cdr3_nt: TGTGCCAGCAGTTTGTTAGCGGGGATTGGTGAGCAGTTCTTC
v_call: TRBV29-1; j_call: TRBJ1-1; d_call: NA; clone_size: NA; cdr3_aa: CSVEREEDSAFF; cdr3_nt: TGCAGCGTTGAAAGAGAAGAGGACTCAGCTTTCTTT
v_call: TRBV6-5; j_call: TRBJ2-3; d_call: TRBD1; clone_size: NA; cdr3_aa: CASSYGTVISTDTQYF; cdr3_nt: TGTGCCAGCAGTTACGGGACAGTCATTAGCACAGATACGCAGTATTTT
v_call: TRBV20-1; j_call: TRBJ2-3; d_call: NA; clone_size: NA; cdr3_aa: CSARRRSTDTQYF; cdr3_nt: TGCAGTGCTAGACGGCGGAGCACAGATACGCAGTATTTT